These 5 T cell receptor beta chains originate from one sample sequenced in a study of graft-versus-host responses after intestinal transplantation. TCRdb's table, derived via immunoSEQ multiplex PCR, lists solely in-frame clones and lacks some. The data contain under 55,000 clones, roughly 90% of them singletons. This material consisted of PBMCs, taken 524 days after transplant. These receptors were taken from a human patient who received an intestinal transplant, so some T cells may come from the graft donor.

The chain uses TRBV19 and TRBJ1-5; TRBD1 is a possible D gene (6 bases). This CDR3 contains 14 residues. The V and J ends lost 5 bases and 5 bases respectively, with 13 bases between them. CDR1 and CDR2 from the germline V gene are LNHDA and SQIVND (reference sequence). CDR3 protein: CASSAQGGDQPQHF. DNA for the CDR3: TGTGCCAGTAGTGCACAGGGTGGGGATCAGCCCCAGCATTTT.

CDR3 DNA: TGTGCCAGTAGTCTTGACAGTAGCAATCAGCCCCAGCATTTT. Its protein product is CASSLDSSNQPQHF. The V call is TRBV19, the J call TRBJ1-5, with TRBD1 as a possible D gene (5 bases). Trimming removed 5 bases from V and 0 bases from J, with 8 bases in between. CDR1 and CDR2 from the germline V gene are LNHDA and SQIVND (reference sequence). The CDR3 has 14 amino acids.

This rearrangement joins TRBV15 to TRBJ1-4, with 9 positions matching TRBD1. This CDR3 comprises 16 residues. Germline-derived CDR1 and CDR2 are LNHNV and YYDKDF (reference sequence). After removal of 2 bases from V and 5 bases from J, the junction contained 6 bases not matched to a gene. The DNA for the CDR3 is TGTGCCACCAGCAGATTGCGACAGGGGGGAAATGAAAAACTGTTTTTT. It codes for CATSRLRQGGNEKLFF.

The chain is built from TRBV19 and TRBJ2-7; no firm D call. This CDR3 region has 11 residues. Germline values: CDR1 LNHDA, CDR2 SQIVND (reference sequence). Trimming stripped 6 bases from V and 4 bases from J, with 7 bases between. The CDR3 coding sequence is TGTGCCAGTAGCGACATGTACGAGCAGTACTTC. Translation: CASSDMYEQYF.

V gene TRBV13 combines with J gene TRBJ2-7; either TRBD1 or TRBD2 may supply D (5 bases each). The CDR3 is made up of 15 amino acids. Germline values: CDR1 PRHDT, CDR2 FYEKMQ (reference sequence). Trimming removed 5 bases at V and 0 bases at J, with 14 bases between. Written as DNA, the CDR3 is TGTGCCAGCAGCGCCGGGACCGCGAGCTCCTACGAGCAGTACTTC. Encoded protein: CASSAGTASSYEQYF.